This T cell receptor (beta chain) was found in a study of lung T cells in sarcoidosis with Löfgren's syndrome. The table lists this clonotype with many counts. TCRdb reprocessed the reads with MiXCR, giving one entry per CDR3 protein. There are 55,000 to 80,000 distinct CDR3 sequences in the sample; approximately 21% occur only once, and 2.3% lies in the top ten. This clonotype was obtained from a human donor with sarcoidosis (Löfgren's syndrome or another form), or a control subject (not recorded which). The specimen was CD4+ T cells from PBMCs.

This CDR3 reads CASSERGETQYF. The CDR3 DNA reads as TGTGCCAGCAGTGAGCGCGGAGAGACCCAGTACTTC. The chain links TRBV6-1 to TRBJ2-5, with D unclear. CDR1 is MNHNS, CDR2 SASEGT, per germline. The CDR3 runs to 12 residues. Trimming removed 3 bases from V and 4 bases from J, with 6 bases in between.